This TCR beta chain stems from a study of untreated major depressive disorder (dated by TCRdb to the late 2010s). Regarding the complete study: This cross-sectional case-control study compared T cell phenotype and TCR repertoire between antidepressant-free major depressive disorder patients and individually matched non-depressed controls. Sequencing followed up flow-cytometry Vbeta 5.1, Vbeta 11 and Vbeta 22 usage differences observed in the whole cohort. The study at large found these results: Sequencing confirmed higher TRBV05-01 (Vbeta 5.1) usage among CD4+ T cells of depressed patients than controls, with p = 0.040 in a one-tailed test. Because of strict matching and exclusion criteria, the study sample was comparatively small, which limits how generalizable the findings are. For the sequencing comparisons, planned one-tailed tests were run on just three Vbeta families that had been chosen in advance. In the sequencing data, TRBV25-01 and TRBV02-01 usage was found to follow the flow-cytometry pattern, although statistical significance was not reached. In every sequenced subject, all of the top five TRBV05-01 clones were private clones.

Each depressed patient was matched pairwise with a non-depressed control on sex, age, current smoking status and body mass index. European descent was reported for all participants. Controls scored 5 or less on the Quick Inventory of Depressive Symptoms-Self Report and had no mood disorder, either currently or at any point in their lifetime. Participants were excluded if they had major medical conditions, Axis I/II comorbidities, regular medication or illicit drug use, or weekly alcohol intake above 100 g. From each participant, about 32 ml of peripheral blood was collected into EDTA tubes. Thawed PBMCs underwent magnetic negative selection with the BD IMag Human CD4 T Lymphocyte Enrichment Set to purify CD4+ T cells. Flow cytometry confirmed that the CD4+ enrichment method typically gave approximately 96% purity. A subgroup of five case-control pairs, selected blind to chemokine receptor expression and flow-cytometric repertoire skewing results, was subjected to TCRbeta sequencing. All blood samples were collected in the morning at 8:00 a.m., and PBMCs were isolated by Ficoll-Hypaque gradient centrifugation. PBMCs were cryopreserved by gradual cooling to -80°C and stored in liquid nitrogen until assayed.

CDR1 and CDR2 (LNHDA, SQIVND) derive from the germline V gene (reference sequence). The CDR3 contains 15 residues, cysteine and phenylalanine counted. The retained sequence is limited to the CDR3, 45 bases, with the frame set at the first base. Trimming removed 6 bases from V and 0 bases from J; the gene matches leave 8 bases unexplained. For this clone: The antigen it recognizes is unknown. Base quality data are lacking; no much larger clone is found one base away.

The Qiagen DNeasy Blood and Tissue Kit was used to extract total genomic DNA from the purified CD4+ T cells. Using immunoSEQ immunosequencing protocols, the TCRbeta CDR3 region, as defined by IMGT, was amplified and sequenced. The published analysis was carried out like this. The immunoSEQ service preprocessed the raw sequence data to correct PCR and sequencing errors. The sequence data were imported into the immunoSEQ Analyzer and were further analyzed using VDJtools v1.0.7. The paired Wilcoxon signed-rank test was used to test for differences between patients and controls. TCRdb re-hosts the immuneACCESS table, in-frame sequences only. Its copies lack some clones; in the studies checked, an unresolved V gene accounts for under half of them, and the cause for the rest is not known. V, J and clone size reflect that table, while D and trimming were determined from the DNA. Present in this sample are 20,000 to 25,000 clones, about 90% of which were seen just once. Less than 0.6% of the sample comes from the top ten.

Sequences were obtained from CD4+ T cells from PBMCs. The receptor chain draws on TRBV19 and TRBJ2-7, with 7 central nucleotides matching TRBD1. This sequence originates from a woman aged 40 to 55 in good health. The CDR3 here reads CASSRRQGSSYEQYF. The DNA reads as follows: TGTGCCAGTAGCAGAAGACAGGGTAGCTCCTACGAGCAGTACTTC.